Detailed here is one T cell receptor (beta chain). Its antigen remains unidentified. With 60 Vbeta and 13 Jbeta primers, the PCR was carried out. The repertoire was sequenced with immunoSEQ multiplex PCR; TCRdb's copy has only in-frame clones and lacks some. The sample lists 150,000 to 200,000 clones, roughly three quarters occurring once. With 2 bases removed from V and 4 bases from J, the gap between germline ends came to 10 bases. Germline V gives CDR1 SGHRS, CDR2 YFSETQ. CDR3 length equals 13 residues. This specimen comes from a study of cytomegalovirus exposure and HLA in healthy donors. General study results and limits: Trimming of TCR beta V- and J-genes showed a link, identified in a later analysis, to a missense DCLRE1C variant.

This clonotype originated in a man younger than 35 in good health and CMV-seropositive. This rearrangement joins TRBV5-1 to TRBJ2-7; the D gene is possibly TRBD2 (6 bases). Sample: PBMCs. The CDR3 reads CASSFSTRYEQYV. In DNA, the CDR3 is TGCGCCAGCAGCTTTTCGACTAGGTACGAGCAGTACGTC.